Below, one T cell receptor beta chain is given with its context. V was clipped by 1 base and J by 2 bases, with 12 bases between them. Germline V lookup: CDR1 LGHDT, CDR2 YNNKEL (reference sequence). The length of the CDR3 is 16 residues. The data belong to a study of control samples from healthy donors and cancer patients. Data came from immunoSEQ multiplex PCR; TCRdb stores just in-frame clones and leaves some out. The profile shows tens of thousands of clones, more than 85% of them singletons. The source is a young man with colorectal cancer. This chain connects TRBV3-1 (or the pseudogene TRBV3-2) to TRBJ1-5; D is perhaps TRBD1 (5 bases). Sequencing was performed on PBMCs. CDR3 protein: CASSQGWGSGNQPQHF. The CDR3 bases are TGTGCCAGCAGCCAAGGATGGGGGTCGGGCAATCAGCCCCAGCATTTT.